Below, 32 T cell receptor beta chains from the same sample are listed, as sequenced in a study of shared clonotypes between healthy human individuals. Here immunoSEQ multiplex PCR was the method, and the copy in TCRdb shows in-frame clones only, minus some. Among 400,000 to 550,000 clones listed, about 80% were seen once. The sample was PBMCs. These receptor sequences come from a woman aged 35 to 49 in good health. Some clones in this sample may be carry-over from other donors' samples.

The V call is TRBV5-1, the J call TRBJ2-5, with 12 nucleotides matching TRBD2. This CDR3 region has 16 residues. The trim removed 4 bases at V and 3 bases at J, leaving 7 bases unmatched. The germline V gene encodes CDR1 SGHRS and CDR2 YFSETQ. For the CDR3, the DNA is TGCGCCAGCAGCCTCGGACTAGCGGGACGAGAAGAGACCCAGTACTTC. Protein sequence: CASSLGLAGREETQYF.

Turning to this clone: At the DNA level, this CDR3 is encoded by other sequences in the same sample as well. This chain's CDR3 is CASSFRPDNEQFF. The DNA of the CDR3 is TGTGCCAGCAGTTTCAGACCCGACAATGAGCAGTTCTTC. The rearrangement links TRBV28 to TRBJ2-1; unclear D gene. From germline, CDR1 is MDHEN and CDR2 SYDVKM. The CDR3 length is 13 residues. Trimming left V 3 bases short and J 5 bases short, with 8 bases between. Together with reference TRBV28 and TRBJ2-1, the CDR3 gives the full variable domain: DVKVTQSSRYLVKRTGEKVFLECVQDMDHENMFWYRQDPGLGLRLIYFSYDVKMKEKGDIPEGYSVSREKKERFSLILESASTNQTSMYLCASSFRPDNEQFFGPGTRLTVL.

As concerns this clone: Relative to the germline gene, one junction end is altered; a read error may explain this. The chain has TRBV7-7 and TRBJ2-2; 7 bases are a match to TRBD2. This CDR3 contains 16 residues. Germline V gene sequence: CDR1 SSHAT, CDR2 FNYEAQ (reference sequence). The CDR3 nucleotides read TGTGCTAGCAGCTTGGGAACTAGCGTTGCGACCGGGGAGCTGTTTTTT. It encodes CASSLGTSVATGELFF.

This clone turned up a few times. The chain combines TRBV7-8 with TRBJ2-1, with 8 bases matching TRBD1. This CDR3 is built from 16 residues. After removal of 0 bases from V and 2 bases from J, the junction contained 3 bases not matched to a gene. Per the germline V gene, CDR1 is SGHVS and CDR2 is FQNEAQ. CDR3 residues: CASSLARDRTYNEQFF. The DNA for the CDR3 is TGTGCCAGCAGCTTAGCCCGGGACAGGACCTACAATGAGCAGTTCTTC.

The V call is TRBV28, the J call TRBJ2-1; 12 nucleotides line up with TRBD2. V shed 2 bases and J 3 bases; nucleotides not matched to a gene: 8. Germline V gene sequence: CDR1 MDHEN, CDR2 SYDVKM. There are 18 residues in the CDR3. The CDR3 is CASSLGGLAGSFYNEQFF. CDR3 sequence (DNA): TGTGCCAGCAGTTTAGGCGGACTAGCGGGAAGCTTCTACAATGAGCAGTTCTTC.

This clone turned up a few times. CDR3 sequence (DNA): TGTGCCAGTGGGGACAGCGCCTTTTATGGCTACACCTTC. The encoded protein is CASGDSAFYGYTF. The genes are TRBV19 and TRBJ1-2, with 7 bases lining up with TRBD1. This CDR3 region has 13 residues. The J segment lost 5 bases and the V segment lost 8 bases, leaving 8 bases of the junction unmatched. Per germline, CDR1 LNHDA and CDR2 SQIVND (reference sequence). Looking up the rest from reference TRBV19 and TRBJ1-2 gives the full variable domain: DGGITQSPKYLFRKEGQNVTLSCEQNLNHDAMYWYRQDPGQGLRLIYYSQIVNDFQKGDIAEGYSVSREKKESFPLTVTSAQKNPTAFYLCASGDSAFYGYTFGSGTRLTVV.

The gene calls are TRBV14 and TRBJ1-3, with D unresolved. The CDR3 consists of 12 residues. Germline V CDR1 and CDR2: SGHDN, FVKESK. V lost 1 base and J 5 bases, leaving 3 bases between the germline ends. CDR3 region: CASSQVRNTIYF. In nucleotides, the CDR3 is TGTGCCAGCAGCCAAGTCAGAAACACCATATATTTT. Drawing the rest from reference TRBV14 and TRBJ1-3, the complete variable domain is EAGVTQFPSHSVIEKGQTVTLRCDPISGHDNLYWYRRVMGKEIKFLLHFVKESKQDESGMPNNRFLAERTGGTYSTLKVQPAELEDSGVYFCASSQVRNTIYFGEGSWLTVV.

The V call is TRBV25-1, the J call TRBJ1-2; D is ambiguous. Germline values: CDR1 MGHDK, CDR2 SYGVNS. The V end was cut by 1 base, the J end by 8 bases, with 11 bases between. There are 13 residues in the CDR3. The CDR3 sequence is CASSESETHGYTF. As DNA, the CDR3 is TGTGCCAGCAGTGAATCTGAGACACACGGCTACACCTTC.

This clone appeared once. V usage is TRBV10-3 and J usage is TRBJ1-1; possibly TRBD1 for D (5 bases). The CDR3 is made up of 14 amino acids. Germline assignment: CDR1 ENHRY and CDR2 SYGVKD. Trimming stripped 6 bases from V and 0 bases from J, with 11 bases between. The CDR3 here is CAIRQDGMNTEAFF. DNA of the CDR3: TGTGCCATCAGACAGGACGGTATGAACACTGAAGCTTTCTTT.

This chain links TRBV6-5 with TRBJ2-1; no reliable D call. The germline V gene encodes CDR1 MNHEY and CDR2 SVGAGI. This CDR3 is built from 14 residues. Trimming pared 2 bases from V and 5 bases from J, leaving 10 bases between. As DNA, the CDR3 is TGTGCCAGCAGTTACGCCGTAACAAACAATGAGCAGTTCTTC. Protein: CASSYAVTNNEQFF.

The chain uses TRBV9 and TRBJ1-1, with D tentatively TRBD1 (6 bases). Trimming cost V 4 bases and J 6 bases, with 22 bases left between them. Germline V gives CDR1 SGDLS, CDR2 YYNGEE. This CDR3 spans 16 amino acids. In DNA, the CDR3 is TGTGCCAGCAGCCCACAGGGAGACCCATCCTTCGCTGAAGCTTTCTTT. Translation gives CASSPQGDPSFAEAFF.

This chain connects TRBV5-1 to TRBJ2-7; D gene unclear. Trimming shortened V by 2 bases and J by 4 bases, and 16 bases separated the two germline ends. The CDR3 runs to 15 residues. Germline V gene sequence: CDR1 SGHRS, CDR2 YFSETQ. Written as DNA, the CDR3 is TGCGCCAGCAGCTTAGGGTCTCCTGGACCGTACGAGCAGTACTTC. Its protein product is CASSLGSPGPYEQYF.

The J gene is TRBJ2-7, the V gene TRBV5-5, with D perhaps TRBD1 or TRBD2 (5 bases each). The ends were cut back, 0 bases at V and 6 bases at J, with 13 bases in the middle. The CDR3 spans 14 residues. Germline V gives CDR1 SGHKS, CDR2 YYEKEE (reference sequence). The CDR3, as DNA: TGTGCCAGCAGCTTGGGAATGGGGGTTGGCGAGCAGTACTTC. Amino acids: CASSLGMGVGEQYF.

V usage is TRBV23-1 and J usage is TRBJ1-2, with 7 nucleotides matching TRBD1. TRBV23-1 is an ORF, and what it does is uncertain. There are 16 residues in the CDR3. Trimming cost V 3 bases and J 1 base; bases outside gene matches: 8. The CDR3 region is CASSQRQGVGNYGYTF. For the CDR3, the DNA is TGCGCCAGCAGTCAGCGACAGGGTGTAGGTAACTATGGCTACACCTTC.

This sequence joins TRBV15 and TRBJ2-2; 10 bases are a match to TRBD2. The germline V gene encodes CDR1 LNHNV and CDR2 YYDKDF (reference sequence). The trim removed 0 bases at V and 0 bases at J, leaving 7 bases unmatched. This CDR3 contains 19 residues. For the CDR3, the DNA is TGTGCCACCAGCAGAGATGGAGGACTAGCGGAGACGAACACCGGGGAGCTGTTTTTT. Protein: CATSRDGGLAETNTGELFF.

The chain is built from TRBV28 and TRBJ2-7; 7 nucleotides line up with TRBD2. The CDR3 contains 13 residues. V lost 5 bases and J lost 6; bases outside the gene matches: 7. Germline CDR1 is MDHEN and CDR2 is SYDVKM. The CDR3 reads CASSPTRTSEQYF. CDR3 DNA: TGTGCCAGCAGTCCAACTCGGACTAGCGAGCAGTACTTC.

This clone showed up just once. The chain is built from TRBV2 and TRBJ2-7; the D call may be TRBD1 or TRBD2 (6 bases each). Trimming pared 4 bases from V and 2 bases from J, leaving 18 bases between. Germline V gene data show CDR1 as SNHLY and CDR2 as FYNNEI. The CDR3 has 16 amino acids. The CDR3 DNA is TGTGCCAGCAGTGGGATTTGGGAGGACAGTACCTACGAGCAGTACTTC. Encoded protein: CASSGIWEDSTYEQYF.

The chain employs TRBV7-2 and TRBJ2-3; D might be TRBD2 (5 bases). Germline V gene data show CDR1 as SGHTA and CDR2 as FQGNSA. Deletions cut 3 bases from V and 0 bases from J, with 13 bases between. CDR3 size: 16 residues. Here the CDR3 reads CASSFGRAASTDTQYF. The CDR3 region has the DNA TGTGCCAGCAGCTTCGGGCGGGCGGCTAGCACAGATACGCAGTATTTT.

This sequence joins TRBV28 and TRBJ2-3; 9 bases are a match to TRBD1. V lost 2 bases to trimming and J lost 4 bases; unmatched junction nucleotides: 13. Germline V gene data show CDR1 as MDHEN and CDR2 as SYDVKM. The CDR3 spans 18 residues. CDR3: CASSLPQRQGGTADTQYF. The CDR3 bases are TGTGCCAGCAGTTTACCCCAACGACAGGGGGGTACCGCAGATACGCAGTATTTT. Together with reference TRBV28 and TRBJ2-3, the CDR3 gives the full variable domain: DVKVTQSSRYLVKRTGEKVFLECVQDMDHENMFWYRQDPGLGLRLIYFSYDVKMKEKGDIPEGYSVSREKKERFSLILESASTNQTSMYLCASSLPQRQGGTADTQYFGPGTRLTVL.

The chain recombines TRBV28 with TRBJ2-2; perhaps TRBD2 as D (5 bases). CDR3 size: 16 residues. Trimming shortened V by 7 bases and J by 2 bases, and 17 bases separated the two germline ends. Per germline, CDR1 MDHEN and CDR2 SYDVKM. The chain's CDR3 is CASTPGGAPNTGELFF. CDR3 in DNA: TGTGCCAGCACCCCAGGAGGAGCCCCCAACACCGGGGAGCTGTTTTTT.

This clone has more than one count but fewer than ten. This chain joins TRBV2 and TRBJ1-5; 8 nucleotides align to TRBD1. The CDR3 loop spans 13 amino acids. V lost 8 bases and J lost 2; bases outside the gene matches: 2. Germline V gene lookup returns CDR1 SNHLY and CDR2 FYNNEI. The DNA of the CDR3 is TGTGCCAGCGGGGGACAGGGCAATCAGCCCCAGCATTTT. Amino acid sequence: CASGGQGNQPQHF.

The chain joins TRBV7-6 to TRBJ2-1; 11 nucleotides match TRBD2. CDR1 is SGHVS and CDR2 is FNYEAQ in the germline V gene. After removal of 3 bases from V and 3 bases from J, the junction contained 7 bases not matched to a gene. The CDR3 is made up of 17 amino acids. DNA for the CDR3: TGTGCCAGCAGCTTCAGTAGCGGGAGGGCCTACTACAATGAGCAGTTCTTC. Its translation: CASSFSSGRAYYNEQFF.

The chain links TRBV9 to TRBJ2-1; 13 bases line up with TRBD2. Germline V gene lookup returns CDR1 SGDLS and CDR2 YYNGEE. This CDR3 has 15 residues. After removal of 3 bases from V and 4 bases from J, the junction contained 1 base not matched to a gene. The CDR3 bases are TGTGCCAGCAGCGAGGGACTAGCGGGATACAATGAGCAGTTCTTC. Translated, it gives CASSEGLAGYNEQFF.

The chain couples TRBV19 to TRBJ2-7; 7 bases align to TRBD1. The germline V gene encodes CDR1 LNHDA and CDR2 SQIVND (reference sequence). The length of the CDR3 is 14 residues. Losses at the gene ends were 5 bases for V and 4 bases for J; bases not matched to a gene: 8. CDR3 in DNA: TGTGCCAGTAGTCGACAGGGCACCGTTTACGAGCAGTACTTC. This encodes CASSRQGTVYEQYF.

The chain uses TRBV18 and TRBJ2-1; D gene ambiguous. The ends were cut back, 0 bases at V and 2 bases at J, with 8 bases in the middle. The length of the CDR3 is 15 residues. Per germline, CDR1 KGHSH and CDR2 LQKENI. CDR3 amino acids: CASSPPSIAYNEQFF. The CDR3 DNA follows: TGTGCCAGCTCACCACCGTCGATAGCCTACAATGAGCAGTTCTTC.

This CDR3 reads CASSPRPGTGSGDTGELFF. The CDR3 nucleotides are TGTGCCAGCTCACCTCGTCCCGGGACAGGGTCGGGGGACACCGGGGAGCTGTTTTTT. The V and J genes are TRBV18 and TRBJ2-2; 9 nucleotides align to TRBD1. The CDR3 consists of 19 residues. CDR1 and CDR2 from the germline V gene are KGHSH and LQKENI. V lost 3 bases and J lost 3; bases outside the gene matches: 14.

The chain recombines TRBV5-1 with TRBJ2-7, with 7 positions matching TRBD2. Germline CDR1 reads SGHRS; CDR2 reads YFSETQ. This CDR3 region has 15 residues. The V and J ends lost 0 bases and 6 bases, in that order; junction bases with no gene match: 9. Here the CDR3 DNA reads TGCGCCAGCAGCTTGGGGGCAGCGGGAACCGGCGAGCAGTACTTC. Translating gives CASSLGAAGTGEQYF.

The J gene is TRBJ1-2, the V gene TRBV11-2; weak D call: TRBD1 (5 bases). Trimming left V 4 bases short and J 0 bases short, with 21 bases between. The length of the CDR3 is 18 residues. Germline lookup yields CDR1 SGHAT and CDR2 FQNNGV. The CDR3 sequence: CASSSLQRGAGSNYGYTF. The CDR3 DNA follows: TGTGCCAGCAGCTCACTTCAACGGGGCGCCGGTTCTAACTATGGCTACACCTTC.

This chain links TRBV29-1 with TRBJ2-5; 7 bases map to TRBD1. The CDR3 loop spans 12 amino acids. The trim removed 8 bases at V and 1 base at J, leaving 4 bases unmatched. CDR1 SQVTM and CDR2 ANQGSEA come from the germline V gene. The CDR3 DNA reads TGCAGCACTTGGGACAGCCAAGAGACCCAGTACTTC. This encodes CSTWDSQETQYF.

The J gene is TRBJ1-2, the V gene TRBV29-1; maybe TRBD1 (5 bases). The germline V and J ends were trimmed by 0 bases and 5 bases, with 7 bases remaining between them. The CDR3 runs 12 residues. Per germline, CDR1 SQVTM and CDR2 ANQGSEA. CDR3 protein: CSVEDQGYGYTF. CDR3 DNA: TGCAGCGTTGAAGATCAGGGATATGGCTACACCTTC.

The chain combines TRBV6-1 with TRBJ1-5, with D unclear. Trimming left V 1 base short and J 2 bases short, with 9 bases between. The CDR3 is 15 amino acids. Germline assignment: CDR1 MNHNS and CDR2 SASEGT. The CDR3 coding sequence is TGTGCCAGCAGTGAAGAGCTCTGGGGCAATCAGCCCCAGCATTTT. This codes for CASSEELWGNQPQHF.

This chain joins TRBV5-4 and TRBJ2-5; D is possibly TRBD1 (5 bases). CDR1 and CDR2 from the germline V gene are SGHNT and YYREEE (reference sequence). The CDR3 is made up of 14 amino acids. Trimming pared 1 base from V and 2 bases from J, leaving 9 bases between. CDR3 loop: CASSLIGAQETQYF. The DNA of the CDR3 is TGTGCCAGCAGCTTGATAGGGGCACAAGAGACCCAGTACTTC.